A selection of T cell receptor beta chains follows, all from one sample in a study of T cell clones after liver transplantation. Clones were read by immunoSEQ multiplex PCR, and TCRdb kept only the in-frame ones, dropping some. Here the sample spans roughly 100,000 clones, approximately 79% being singletons. The material was CD4+ T cells from blood, obtained approximately 45 months after liver transplant. The receptors come from a human patient who received a liver transplant. These T cells may partly come from the graft donor. Both conserved end residues are part of each CDR3. Fields, in order: clone size, J gene, V gene, D gene, CDR3 protein, CDR3 DNA. D genes are given only for firm matches. Where a row states a size, it is once, few, many or the class of an expanded clone; other rows omit it.

few,TRBJ2-1,TRBV7-8,-,CASSLQGYNEQFF,TGTGCCAGCAGCCTACAGGGTTACAATGAGCAGTTCTTC
-,TRBJ1-1,TRBV5-6,-,CASSVRQRGEAFF,TGTGCCAGCAGCGTCCGACAGAGAGGTGAAGCTTTCTTT
-,TRBJ2-7,TRBV18,TRBD1,CASSPGTGHYEQYF,TGTGCCAGCTCACCTGGGACAGGGCACTACGAGCAGTACTTC
-,TRBJ2-3,TRBV13,TRBD2,CASSLNGVAGADTQYF,TGTGCCAGCAGCCTTAACGGGGTAGCGGGAGCAGATACGCAGTATTTT
-,TRBJ2-1,TRBV28,TRBD2,CASSPTREGPHEQFF,TGTGCCAGCAGTCCCACGAGGGAGGGCCCCCATGAGCAGTTCTTC
-,TRBJ2-3,TRBV5-1,TRBD2,CASGASGSTDTQYF,TGCGCCAGCGGGGCTAGCGGTAGCACAGATACGCAGTATTTT
once,TRBJ2-7,TRBV18,-,CASSPGTGHYEQYF,TGTGCCAGCTCCCCTGGGACGGGACACTACGAGCAGTACTTC
-,TRBJ2-7,TRBV11-2,-,CASSQVGGTASYEQYF,TGTGCCAGCAGCCAAGTTGGCGGGACAGCCTCCTACGAGCAGTACTTC
-,TRBJ2-1,TRBV27,TRBD2,CASSRTSGSLNEQFF,TGTGCCAGCAGTCGGACTAGCGGGAGTTTAAATGAGCAGTTCTTC
-,TRBJ1-3,TRBV14,-,CASSQDGAHSGNTIYF,TGTGCCAGCAGCCAAGATGGGGCCCACTCTGGAAACACCATATATTTT
-,TRBJ1-1,TRBV18,-,CASSRGGATEAFF,TGTGCCAGCTCCCGGGGGGGGGCCACTGAAGCTTTCTTT
-,TRBJ2-5,TRBV19,-,CASSDRRETQYF,TGTGCCAGTAGTGACCGTCGTGAGACCCAGTACTTC
-,TRBJ2-1,TRBV5-1,TRBD2,CASSLPRTSGAEQFF,TGCGCCAGCAGCCTACCTAGGACTAGCGGGGCTGAGCAGTTCTTC
-,TRBJ2-4,TRBV7-8,-,CASSGSGWGAQLAKNIQYF,TGTGCCAGCAGCGGTAGCGGCTGGGGGGCGCAACTAGCCAAAAACATTCAGTACTTC
-,TRBJ1-1,TRBV28,-,CASRPSGATGQAFF,TGTGCCAGCAGACCCTCGGGAGCAACCGGACAAGCTTTCTTT
-,TRBJ1-2,TRBV10-3,-,CAISHSASAKGYTF,TGTGCCATCAGTCACTCGGCTTCAGCGAAAGGCTACACCTTC
-,TRBJ1-5,TRBV9,TRBD1,CASSGQGNQPQHF,TGTGCCAGCAGCGGACAGGGAAATCAGCCCCAGCATTTT
-,TRBJ2-7,TRBV6-9,TRBD2,CAPPGLAGYSHEQYF,TGTGCCCCTCCGGGACTAGCGGGGTACTCCCACGAGCAGTACTTC
-,TRBJ2-3,TRBV6-6,TRBD2,CASSRGLAADTQYF,TGTGCCAGCAGCCGGGGACTAGCCGCAGATACGCAGTATTTT
-,TRBJ1-6,TRBV9,-,CASSVAPEINSPLHF,TGTGCCAGCAGCGTAGCCCCCGAAATCAATTCACCCCTCCACTTT